This passage covers 2 T cell receptor beta chains from one sample sequenced in a study of shared clonotypes between healthy human individuals. Only in-frame clones appear in the TCRdb table, and some are missing; sequencing was by immunoSEQ multiplex PCR. The table lists about 1.1 million clones, around 82% of them singletons. Material for sequencing was memory CD4+ T cells from PBMCs. Subset: CD45RA-negative fraction. All receptors derive from a man aged 18 to 29 in good health. Some clones in this sample may be carry-over from other donors' samples.

This sequence joins TRBV28 and TRBJ2-3, with TRBD2 identical over 9 bases. With 8 bases clipped from V and 5 bases from J, the junction kept 5 bases outside the gene matches. CDR3 length: 13 amino acids. In germline, CDR1 is MDHEN, CDR2 SYDVKM. The CDR3 loop reads CASRFSGRDTQYF. The DNA for the CDR3 is TGTGCCAGCCGATTTAGCGGGAGAGATACGCAGTATTTT.

The chain uses TRBV6-1 and TRBJ2-5, with TRBD1 as a possible D gene (5 bases). The CDR3 totals 14 residues. Per germline, CDR1 MNHNS and CDR2 SASEGT. The ends were cut back, 5 bases at V and 2 bases at J, with 12 bases in the middle. CDR3 in amino acids: CASSYARAQETQYF. The CDR3 DNA reads TGTGCCAGCAGTTATGCCAGGGCACAAGAGACCCAGTACTTC.